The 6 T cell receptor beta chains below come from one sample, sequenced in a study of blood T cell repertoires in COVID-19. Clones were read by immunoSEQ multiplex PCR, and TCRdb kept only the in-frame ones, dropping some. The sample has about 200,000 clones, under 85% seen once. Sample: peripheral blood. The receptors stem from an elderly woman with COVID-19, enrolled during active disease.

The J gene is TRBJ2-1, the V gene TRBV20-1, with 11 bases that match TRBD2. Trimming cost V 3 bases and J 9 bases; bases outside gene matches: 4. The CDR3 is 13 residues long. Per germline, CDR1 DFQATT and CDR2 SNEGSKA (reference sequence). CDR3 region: CSASGLAGGEQFF. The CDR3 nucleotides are TGCAGTGCTAGTGGTCTAGCGGGAGGTGAGCAGTTCTTC.

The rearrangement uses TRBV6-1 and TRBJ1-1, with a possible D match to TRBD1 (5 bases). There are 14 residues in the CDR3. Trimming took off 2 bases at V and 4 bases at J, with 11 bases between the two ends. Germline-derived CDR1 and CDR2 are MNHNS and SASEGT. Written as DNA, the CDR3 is TGTGCCAGCAGTGAACCAGGGAAGGCCACTGAAGCTTTCTTT. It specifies CASSEPGKATEAFF.

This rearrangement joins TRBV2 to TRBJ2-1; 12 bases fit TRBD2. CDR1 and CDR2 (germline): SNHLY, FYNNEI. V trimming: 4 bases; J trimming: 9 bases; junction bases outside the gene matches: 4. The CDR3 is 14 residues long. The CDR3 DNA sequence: TGTGCCAGCAGTGGAACTAGCGGGGGGCGTGAGCAGTTCTTC. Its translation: CASSGTSGGREQFF. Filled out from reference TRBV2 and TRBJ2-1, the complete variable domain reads EPEVTQTPSHQVTQMGQEVILRCVPISNHLYFYWYRQILGQKVEFLVSFYNNEISEKSEIFDDQFSVERPDGSNFTLKIRSTKLEDSAMYFCASSGTSGGREQFFGPGTRLTVL.

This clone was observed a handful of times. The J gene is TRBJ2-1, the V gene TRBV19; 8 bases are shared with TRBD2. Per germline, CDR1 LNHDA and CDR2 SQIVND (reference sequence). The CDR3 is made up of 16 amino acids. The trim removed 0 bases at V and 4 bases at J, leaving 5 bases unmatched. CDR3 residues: CASSIDGTSGYNEQFF. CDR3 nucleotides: TGTGCCAGTAGTATAGATGGAACTAGCGGATACAATGAGCAGTTCTTC. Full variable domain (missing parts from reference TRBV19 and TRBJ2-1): DGGITQSPKYLFRKEGQNVTLSCEQNLNHDAMYWYRQDPGQGLRLIYYSQIVNDFQKGDIAEGYSVSREKKESFPLTVTSAQKNPTAFYLCASSIDGTSGYNEQFFGPGTRLTVL.

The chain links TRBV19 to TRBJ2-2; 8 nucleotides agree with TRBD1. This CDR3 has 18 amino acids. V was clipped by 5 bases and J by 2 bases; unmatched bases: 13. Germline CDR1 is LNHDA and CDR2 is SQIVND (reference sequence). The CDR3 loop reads CASSPKAYRGTNTGELFF. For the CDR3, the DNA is TGTGCCAGTAGTCCAAAGGCCTACAGGGGGACTAACACCGGGGAGCTGTTTTTT.

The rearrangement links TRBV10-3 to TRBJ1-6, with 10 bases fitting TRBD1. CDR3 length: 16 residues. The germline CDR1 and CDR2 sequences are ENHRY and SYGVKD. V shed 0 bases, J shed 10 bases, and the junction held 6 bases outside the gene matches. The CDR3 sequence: CAISESTLGQGSPLHF. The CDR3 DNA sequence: TGTGCCATCAGTGAGTCGACGTTGGGACAGGGGTCACCCCTCCACTTT.